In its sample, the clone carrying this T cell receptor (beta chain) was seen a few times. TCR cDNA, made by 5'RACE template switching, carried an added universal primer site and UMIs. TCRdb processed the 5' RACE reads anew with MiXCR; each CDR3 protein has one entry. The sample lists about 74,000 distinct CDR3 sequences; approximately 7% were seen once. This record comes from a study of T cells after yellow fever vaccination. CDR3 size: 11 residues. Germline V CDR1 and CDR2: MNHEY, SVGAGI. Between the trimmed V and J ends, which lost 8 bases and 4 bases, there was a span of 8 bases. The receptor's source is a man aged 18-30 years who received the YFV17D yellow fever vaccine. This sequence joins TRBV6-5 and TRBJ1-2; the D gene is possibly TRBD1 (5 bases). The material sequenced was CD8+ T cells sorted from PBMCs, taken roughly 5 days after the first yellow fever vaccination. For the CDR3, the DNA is TGTGCCAGCGAGGGGCCCTATGGCTACACCTTC. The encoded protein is CASEGPYGYTF.